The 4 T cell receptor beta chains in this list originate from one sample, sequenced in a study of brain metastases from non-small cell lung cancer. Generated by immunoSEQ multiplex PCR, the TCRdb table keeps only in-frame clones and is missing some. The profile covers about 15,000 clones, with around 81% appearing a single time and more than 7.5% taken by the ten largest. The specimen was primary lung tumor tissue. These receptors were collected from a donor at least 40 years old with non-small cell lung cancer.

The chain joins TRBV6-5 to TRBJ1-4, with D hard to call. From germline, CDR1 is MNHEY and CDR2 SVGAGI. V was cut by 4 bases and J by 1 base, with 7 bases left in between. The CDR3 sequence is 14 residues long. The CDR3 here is CASSWTVTNEKLFF. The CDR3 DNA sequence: TGTGCCAGCAGTTGGACGGTAACTAATGAAAAACTGTTTTTT.

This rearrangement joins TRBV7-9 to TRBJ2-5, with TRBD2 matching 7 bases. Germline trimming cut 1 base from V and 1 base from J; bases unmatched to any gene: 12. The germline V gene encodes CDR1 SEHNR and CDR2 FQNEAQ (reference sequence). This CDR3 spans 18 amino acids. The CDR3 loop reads CASSLGLPGRTSQETQYF. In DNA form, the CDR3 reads TGTGCCAGCAGCTTAGGTCTCCCGGGCAGGACTAGCCAAGAGACCCAGTACTTC.

The CDR3 is CASSLAGASYGYTF. DNA for the CDR3: TGTGCCAGCAGCCTTGCGGGGGCCTCGTATGGCTACACCTTC. The chain joins TRBV7-2 to TRBJ1-2; weak D call: TRBD1 (6 bases). The CDR3 spans 14 residues. Germline-derived CDR1 and CDR2 are SGHTA and FQGNSA. Trimming took off 5 bases at V and 5 bases at J, with 15 bases between the two ends.

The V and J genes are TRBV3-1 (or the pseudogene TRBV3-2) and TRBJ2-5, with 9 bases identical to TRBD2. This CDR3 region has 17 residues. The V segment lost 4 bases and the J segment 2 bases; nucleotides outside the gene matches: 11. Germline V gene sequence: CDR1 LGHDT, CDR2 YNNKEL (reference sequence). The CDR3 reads CASSPLLSGGLQETQYF. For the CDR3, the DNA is TGTGCCAGCAGCCCCCTGCTTAGCGGGGGACTACAAGAGACCCAGTACTTC.